What follows are 11 T cell receptor beta chains derived from one specimen sequenced in a study of shared clonotypes between healthy human individuals (dated by TCRdb to 2018 to 2020). Libraries were prepared through the immunoSEQ multiplex PCR assay. As stored in TCRdb, this immuneACCESS dataset retains in-frame rearrangements with V and J assigned. A fraction of the clones does not appear; measured against another copy, unresolved V genes explain less than half of the discrepancy, and the remainder lacks a known reason. The table for this sample lists around 600,000 clones; roughly 97% of them were counted only once. In total, the top ten clones hold about 0.057% of the sample. Source material: naive CD4+ T cells sorted from blood. The cell subset or site label on this specimen signifies: CD45RA+ positively selected. These receptor sequences come from a woman in her twenties or thirties in good health.

A single count supports this clone. This rearrangement joins TRBV6-5 to TRBJ2-7; TRBD2 is a possible D gene (6 bases). The CDR3 loop spans 15 amino acids. Germline V gene data show CDR1 as MNHEY and CDR2 as SVGAGI. V lost 0 bases to trimming and J lost 5 bases, with 14 bases between them. Here the CDR3 DNA reads TGTGCCAGCAGTTACTCTCCGGGGGAAGGGAACGAGCAGTACTTC. Translation: CASSYSPGEGNEQYF.

The rearrangement links TRBV5-1 to TRBJ1-1; D ambiguous. The CDR3 has 13 residues. The germline gives CDR1 SGHRS, CDR2 YFSETQ. V shed 4 bases and J shed 4 bases, with 11 bases lying between them. The chain's CDR3 is CASSRLDGTEAFF. Written as DNA, the CDR3 is TGCGCCAGCAGCCGATTGGACGGCACTGAAGCTTTCTTT.

The chain couples TRBV19 to TRBJ1-6; no clear D gene. Germline values: CDR1 LNHDA, CDR2 SQIVND (reference sequence). The CDR3 consists of 13 residues. V was clipped by 11 bases and J by 6 bases, with 14 bases between them. In DNA form, the CDR3 reads TGTGCCGGGCGCAGTTCGTCTAATTCACCCCTCCACTTT. Translation: CAGRSSSNSPLHF. Combining the CDR3 with reference TRBV19 and TRBJ1-6 gives the whole variable domain DGGITQSPKYLFRKEGQNVTLSCEQNLNHDAMYWYRQDPGQGLRLIYYSQIVNDFQKGDIAEGYSVSREKKESFPLTVTSAQKNPTAFYLCAGRSSSNSPLHFGNGTRLTVT.

This chain links TRBV4-1 with TRBJ1-5; TRBD1 might be the D (5 bases). Germline-derived CDR1 and CDR2 are MGHRA and YSYEKL. The CDR3 is 13 residues long. V was cut by 4 bases and J by 5 bases, with 9 bases left in between. The CDR3 spells CASSRTGDQPQHF. The CDR3 bases are TGCGCCAGCAGCCGTACGGGGGATCAGCCCCAGCATTTT.

The J gene is TRBJ1-2, the V gene TRBV18, with 9 bases that match TRBD1. The CDR3 length is 16 residues. In germline, CDR1 is KGHSH, CDR2 LQKENI. Trimming took 6 bases from V and 7 from J; bases not matched to a gene: 15. The CDR3 region has the DNA TGTGCCAGCTCCCCTTCCTCAGGACAGGGGTCCGGTGGCTACACCTTC. Its translation is CASSPSSGQGSGGYTF.

The chain couples TRBV6-1 to TRBJ1-3, with no clear D. V lost 1 base and J 11 bases, leaving 21 bases between the germline ends. The CDR3 sequence is 16 residues long. Looked up from germline, CDR1 is MNHNS and CDR2 is SASEGT. As DNA, the CDR3 is TGTGCCAGCAGTGAAGGGCCCCTAAGGAAGGTTAAACCCATATATTTT. Residues: CASSEGPLRKVKPIYF.

The V gene is TRBV5-4, the J gene TRBJ1-6, with TRBD1 identical over 7 bases. Germline assignment: CDR1 SGHNT and CDR2 YYREEE (reference sequence). This CDR3 is built from 15 residues. J gave up 9 bases and V 1 base, and 7 bases lay outside the gene matches. CDR3 coding DNA: TGTGCCAGCAGCTTGTTCGACAGGGACGCTTCACCCCTCCACTTT. Residues: CASSLFDRDASPLHF.

The chain recombines TRBV28 with TRBJ2-3; D tentatively reads TRBD1 or TRBD2 (5 bases each). The CDR3 extends over 14 amino acids. In germline, CDR1 is MDHEN, CDR2 SYDVKM. Trimming removed 2 bases from V and 4 bases from J, with 10 bases in between. In DNA, the CDR3 is TGTGCCAGCAGTTTACCGCAGGGACCAGATACGCAGTATTTT. Translated: CASSLPQGPDTQYF.

The chain combines TRBV19 with TRBJ2-7, with D uncertain. The CDR3 extends over 15 amino acids. Trimming pared 1 base from V and 4 bases from J, leaving 14 bases between. Germline assignment: CDR1 LNHDA and CDR2 SQIVND (reference sequence). CDR3 DNA sequence: TGTGCCAGTAGTATAGGTTTGCCACCAGAATACGAGCAGTACTTC. Translating gives CASSIGLPPEYEQYF.

The chain uses TRBV2 and TRBJ1-2; D is perhaps TRBD1 (5 bases). V was cut by 9 bases and J by 8 bases, with 13 bases left in between. The CDR3 length is 11 residues. Germline V gene data show CDR1 as SNHLY and CDR2 as FYNNEI. The CDR3 is CASSDSYGYTF. CDR3 nucleotide sequence: TGTGCCAGTTCAGACAGTTACGGCTACACCTTC.

This chain joins TRBV28 and TRBJ2-7; D not certain. The CDR3 is 14 amino acids. The germline CDR1 and CDR2 sequences are MDHEN and SYDVKM. V dropped 6 bases and J dropped 4 bases, with 16 bases sitting between them. CDR3 bases: TGTGCCAGCAGCACTACCCACCCCCGGTACGAGCAGTACTTC. This sequence encodes CASSTTHPRYEQYF.